The 28 T cell receptor beta chains below were found in one sample sequenced in a study of tumor and adjacent non-tumor tissue in lung cancer. Three rounds of nested PCR, following a modified ARM-PCR protocol, produced the TCRbeta library. Using its own MiXCR run on the multiplex PCR reads, TCRdb lists one record per CDR3 protein. The sample shows under 250,000 distinct CDR3 sequences, around 70% of them seen only once. The template was RNA from unsorted bulk tissue. The material sequenced was lung tumor tissue. These receptors were obtained from a man between 60 and 75 years old with non-small cell lung cancer.

A remark on this clonotype: At one boundary the junction diverges from the germline segment, which might be a read error. The rearrangement uses TRBV11-2 and TRBJ1-5; D might be TRBD1 (6 bases). The CDR3 contains 13 residues. CDR1 SGHAT and CDR2 FQNNGV come from the germline V gene. CDR3 region: CASSKYRDQLQHF. The DNA of the CDR3 is TGCGCCAGCAGCAAATACAGGGATCAGCTCCAGCATTTT.

The CDR3 loop is CASSVSGGGYTF. The CDR3 nucleotides read TGTGCCAGTAGCGTGTCCGGGGGTGGCTACACCTTC. V and J are TRBV5-5 and TRBJ1-2; D is perhaps TRBD1 (5 bases). V shed 8 bases and J shed 7 bases, with 15 bases lying between them. CDR1 is SGHKS, CDR2 YYEKEE, per germline (reference sequence). There are 12 residues in the CDR3.

Comment on this clonotype: The junction differs from germline at one of its ends, possibly a read error. V gene TRBV6-2 or TRBV6-3 combines with J gene TRBJ1-6, with a possible D match to TRBD1 (6 bases). The CDR3 extends over 13 amino acids. Per the germline V gene, CDR1 is MNHEY and CDR2 is SVGEGT. CDR3 sequence: CASRDRSGSPFHF. For the CDR3, the DNA is TGTGCCAGCAGGGACAGATCAGGGTCACCCTTCCACTTT.

This clonotype was recorded a few times. A much larger clone lies one base from this, so it may be a read error. The V call is TRBV11-2, the J call TRBJ2-4, with 8 bases fitting TRBD2. Germline CDR1 and CDR2: SGHAT and FQNNGV. CDR3 length: 18 amino acids. The CDR3 DNA reads TGTGTCAGCAGCTTAGAAGTTCCAGGGACTAGGGCCAAAAACATTCAGTACTTC. The encoded protein is CVSSLEVPGTRAKNIQYF.

In the case of this clonotype: Just one base apart from a much larger clone, this may be a read error. The J gene is TRBJ2-4, the V gene TRBV20-1, with D maybe TRBD1 (6 bases). Germline CDR1 and CDR2: DFQATT and SNEGSKA (reference sequence). The CDR3 is made up of 12 amino acids. CDR3 nucleotide sequence: TGCAGTGCTTTACTCGAATGGGACATTCCGTACTTC. Translated: CSALLEWDIPYF.

The V gene is TRBV4-2, the J gene TRBJ1-5; the match to TRBD1 covers 7 bases. Per the germline V gene, CDR1 is LGHNA and CDR2 is YNFKEQ. V shed 6 bases, J shed 7 bases, and the junction held 12 bases outside the gene matches. This CDR3 is 15 amino acids long. This CDR3 reads CASRQAQGVGQPQHF. DNA for the CDR3: TGTGCCAGCAGACAGGCTCAGGGGGTAGGACAGCCCCAGCATTTT.

This clonotype was counted a single time. The chain employs TRBV20-1 and TRBJ2-7; D gene unclear. Germline V gene lookup returns CDR1 DFQATT and CDR2 SNEGSKA (reference sequence). This CDR3 is built from 11 residues. Trimming shortened V by 5 bases and J by 6 bases, and 11 bases separated the two germline ends. CDR3 bases: TGCAGTGCTCATATAGGGCCCGAGCAGTACTTC. This gives the protein CSAHIGPEQYF.

The chain combines TRBV29-1 with TRBJ2-5, with 7 nucleotides matching TRBD1. The germline gives CDR1 SQVTM, CDR2 ANQGSEA. This CDR3 has 12 amino acids. Trimming cost V 8 bases and J 1 base; bases outside gene matches: 4. CDR3 amino acids: CSPRQGQETQYF. CDR3 nucleotides: TGCAGCCCCAGACAGGGCCAAGAGACCCAGTACTTC.

Worth noting for this clonotype: A much bigger clone sits one base away, suggesting this may be a read error. The V call is TRBV20-1, the J call TRBJ1-1, with D perhaps TRBD1 (6 bases). The CDR3 extends over 13 amino acids. Germline V lookup: CDR1 DFQATT, CDR2 SNEGSKA (reference sequence). The DNA for the CDR3 is TGCAGTGCCCCCCTCGGGGGCAGGACTGAAGCTTTATTT. Its protein is CSAPLGGRTEALF.

The rearrangement links TRBV19 to TRBJ2-5; D is perhaps TRBD1 or TRBD2 (6 bases each). This CDR3 has 13 amino acids. The germline gives CDR1 LNHDA, CDR2 SQIVND (reference sequence). V shed 10 bases and J shed 3 bases, with 15 bases lying between them. The CDR3 loop reads CATRRGLEETQYF. The CDR3 DNA reads as TGTGCCACCCGCCGGGGGCTGGAAGAGACCCAGTACTTC. The variable domain in full, completed from reference TRBV19 and TRBJ2-5, reads DGGITQSPKYLFRKEGQNVTLSCEQNLNHDAMYWYRQDPGQGLRLIYYSQIVNDFQKGDIAEGYSVSREKKESFPLTVTSAQKNPTAFYLCATRRGLEETQYFGPGTRLLVL.

CDR3 protein: CASSLTPGVGNEQFF. In nucleotides, the CDR3 is TGTGCCAGCAGCTTAACTCCGGGAGTCGGCAATGAGCAGTTCTTC. The chain carries TRBV11-2 and TRBJ2-1, with a possible D match to TRBD2 (6 bases). CDR3 length: 15 residues. Germline V gene lookup returns CDR1 SGHAT and CDR2 FQNNGV. V dropped 2 bases and J dropped 6 bases, with 14 bases sitting between them. The variable domain in full, completed from reference TRBV11-2 and TRBJ2-1, reads EAGVAQSPRYKIIEKRQSVAFWCNPISGHATLYWYQQILGQGPKLLIQFQNNGVVDDSQLPKDRFSAERLKGVDSTLKIQPAKLEDSAVYLCASSLTPGVGNEQFFGPGTRLTVL.

As concerns this clonotype: A much larger clone is a single base away; this may be a read error. This chain joins TRBV25-1 and TRBJ2-7; TRBD2 is a possible D gene (6 bases). CDR1 and CDR2 from the germline V gene are MGHDK and SYGVNS. V was clipped by 6 bases and J by 0 bases, with 18 bases between them. The CDR3 is made up of 16 amino acids. The CDR3 spells CASRGGQGLPSYEQYF. The CDR3 nucleotides read TGTGCCAGCAGAGGAGGGCAGGGCCTCCCCTCCTACGAGCAGTACTTC.

A remark on this clonotype: A read error may produce the germline difference seen at one junction end. The V and J genes are TRBV5-1 and TRBJ2-1, with a tentative D call TRBD1 (6 bases). The V gene's germline CDR1 is SGHRS and CDR2 YFSETQ. The CDR3 loop spans 13 amino acids. CDR3 nucleotide sequence: TGCGCCAGCAGCAACGGACAGATGAATGAGCAGTTCTTT. This gives the protein CASSNGQMNEQFF. Full variable domain (rest looked up from reference TRBV5-1 and TRBJ2-1): KAGVTQTPRYLIKTRGQQVTLSCSPISGHRSVSWYQQTPGQGLQFLFEYFSETQRNKGNFPGRFSGRQFSNSRSEMNVSTLELGDSALYLCASSNGQMNEQFFGPGTRLTVL.

This clonotype has just a few counts. The chain carries TRBV5-5 and TRBJ1-1; TRBD1 is a possible D gene (6 bases). CDR1 SGHKS and CDR2 YYEKEE come from the germline V gene (reference sequence). CDR3 length: 15 amino acids. V was clipped by 4 bases and J by 0 bases, with 13 bases between them. CDR3 nucleotides: TGTGCCAGCAGCGGCGTGGGGGACATGAACACTGAAGCTTTCTTT. Translated, it gives CASSGVGDMNTEAFF.

As concerns this clonotype: At one end the junction does not follow the germline gene, possibly because of a read error. V and J are TRBV28 and TRBJ1-5; 7 nucleotides agree with TRBD1. Germline CDR1 MDHEN, CDR2 SYDVKM. This CDR3 contains 15 residues. The chain's CDR3 is CVSSSGTDYNQPQHF. CDR3 DNA sequence: TGTGTCAGCAGTTCCGGGACAGACTACAATCAGCCCCAGCATTTT.

Concerning this clonotype: Relative to the germline gene, one junction end is altered; a read error may explain this. The rearrangement links TRBV5-6 to TRBJ1-1; D gene unclear. CDR1 and CDR2 (germline): SGHDT, YYEEEE. The CDR3 has 11 residues. DNA for the CDR3: TGTGCCAGCACCTGGTACACTGAAGCTTTATTT. Protein product: CASTWYTEALF.

V usage is TRBV20-1 and J usage is TRBJ1-5; D is possibly TRBD1 (5 bases). From germline, CDR1 is DFQATT and CDR2 SNEGSKA (reference sequence). This CDR3 spans 14 amino acids. This CDR3 reads CTADQGRSNQPQHF. As DNA, the CDR3 is TGCACTGCGGACCAGGGACGCAGCAATCAGCCCCAGCATTTT.

The chain joins TRBV6-1 to TRBJ1-5, with 8 bases aligning to TRBD1. Germline V gene sequence: CDR1 MNHNS, CDR2 SASEGT. Trimming at V came to 2 bases and at J to 3 bases, leaving 6 bases not matched to a gene. The CDR3 length is 16 residues. This CDR3 is CASSESNRGFNQPQHF. The CDR3 DNA sequence: TGTGCCAGCAGTGAATCCAACAGGGGGTTCAATCAGCCCCAGCATTTT.

The chain joins TRBV12-3 or TRBV12-4 to TRBJ2-7; TRBD2 is a possible D gene (5 bases). The V end lost 3 bases, the J end lost 6 bases, and 9 bases lay between the germline ends. This CDR3 spans 12 amino acids. CDR3 region: CASSLAGGEQYF. CDR3 bases: TGTGCCAGCAGTTTGGCCGGAGGCGAGCAGTACTTC.

Turning to this clonotype: One junction end disagrees with the germline gene, perhaps due to a read error. The chain carries TRBV11-3 and TRBJ2-3; 7 bases match TRBD1. This CDR3 has 14 residues. CDR1 and CDR2 (germline): SGHNT, YENEEA. The CDR3 DNA sequence: TGTACCAGCAGCCCCACAGGGGTATCAGATACGCAGTATTTT. It specifies CTSSPTGVSDTQYF.

The chain links TRBV20-1 to TRBJ2-1; 7 nucleotides align to TRBD1. The CDR3 covers 20 residues. V lost 1 base, J lost 0 bases, and 18 bases stayed unmatched. CDR1 DFQATT and CDR2 SNEGSKA come from the germline V gene (reference sequence). The CDR3 spells CSARGPRQGTTKSSYNEQFF. CDR3 DNA sequence: TGCAGTGCTAGAGGGCCGCGACAGGGTACTACCAAAAGCTCCTACAATGAGCAGTTCTTC.

A remark on this clonotype: A much larger clone differs from this one at a single base, so this may be a read error. The V and J genes are TRBV24-1 and TRBJ2-7; D perhaps matches TRBD2 (5 bases). Germline V gene lookup returns CDR1 KGHDR and CDR2 SFDVKD. The CDR3 covers 14 residues. Trimming removed 8 bases at V and 3 bases at J, with 16 bases between. CDR3 residues: CATIGPPDFYEQYF. CDR3 sequence (DNA): TGTGCCACCATTGGCCCTCCGGACTTCTACGAGCAGTACTTC.

This clonotype has at least ten counts. This chain's CDR3 is CASLRAGTDTQYF. Here the CDR3 DNA reads TGTGCCAGCCTTAGGGCAGGGACAGATACGCAGTATTTT. This chain links TRBV12-3 or TRBV12-4 with TRBJ2-3; D possibly corresponds to TRBD1 (5 bases). The CDR3 has 13 residues. Trimming removed 8 bases from V and 3 bases from J, with 12 bases in between.

In regard to this clonotype: The junction shows a germline mismatch at one end, possibly a read error. V usage is TRBV4-2 and J usage is TRBJ2-2; unclear D gene. This CDR3 has 16 residues. In germline, CDR1 is LGHNA, CDR2 YNFKEQ. Written as DNA, the CDR3 is TGTGCCAGCAGTCTCGGGTTCGGGCCGAAAACCGGGGAGCTGTTTTTT. Protein product: CASSLGFGPKTGELFF.

This clonotype was recorded at least ten times. The V gene is TRBV12-3 or TRBV12-4, the J gene TRBJ1-6; the D is unclear. V was clipped by 3 bases and J by 4 bases, with 7 bases between them. CDR3 size: 14 residues. The CDR3 loop is CASSLNRYNSPLHF. For the CDR3, the DNA is TGTGCCAGCAGTTTGAACAGATATAATTCACCCCTCCACTTT.

About this clonotype: An end of the junction differs from the germline gene, which may be a read error. The chain couples TRBV6-5 to TRBJ1-4, with a weak D call TRBD1 (6 bases). Germline lookup yields CDR1 MNHEY and CDR2 SVGAGI. The CDR3 has 16 residues. The CDR3 DNA is TGTGCCAGCACTAAACGGGGGGGCCGACGTAATGAGAAACTGTTTTTT. The encoded protein is CASTKRGGRRNEKLFF.

This clonotype came up many times. V usage is TRBV4-3 and J usage is TRBJ2-1; 7 bases line up with TRBD2. Unmatched junction bases numbered 2, after V lost 0 bases and J lost 3 bases. Germline-derived CDR1 and CDR2 are LGHNA and YSLEER. The CDR3 is made up of 15 amino acids. The CDR3 reads CASSQESSGYNEQFF. CDR3 nucleotides: TGCGCCAGCAGCCAAGAATCTAGCGGCTACAATGAGCAGTTCTTC.

This clonotype has a single count. The chain couples TRBV6-6 to TRBJ1-1; no clear D. This CDR3 has 15 residues. CDR1 and CDR2 (germline): MNHNY, SVGAGI (reference sequence). The V gene lost 5 bases and the J gene lost 2 bases, with 15 bases spanning the gap. The CDR3 reads CASSPIEMGNTEAFF. In DNA form, the CDR3 reads TGTGCCAGCAGTCCAATAGAAATGGGTAACACTGAAGCTTTCTTT.